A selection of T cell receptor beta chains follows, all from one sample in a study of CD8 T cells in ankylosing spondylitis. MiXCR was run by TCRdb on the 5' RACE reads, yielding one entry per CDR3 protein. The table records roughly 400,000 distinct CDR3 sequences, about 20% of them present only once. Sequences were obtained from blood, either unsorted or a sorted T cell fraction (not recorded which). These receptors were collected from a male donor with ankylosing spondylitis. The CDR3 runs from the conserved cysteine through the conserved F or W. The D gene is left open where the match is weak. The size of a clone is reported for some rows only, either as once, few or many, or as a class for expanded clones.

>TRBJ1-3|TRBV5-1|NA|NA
TGCGCCAGCAGCTTGGCCTGGATCCCTGGAAACACCATATATTTT
CASSLAWIPGNTIYF
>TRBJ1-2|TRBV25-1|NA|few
TGTGCCAGCAGTTATGGAACCCATGGCTACACCTTC
CASSYGTHGYTF
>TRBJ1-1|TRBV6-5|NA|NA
TGTGCCAGCAGTTACTCCCGGGGGCGAGTGAACACTGAAGCTTTCTTT
CASSYSRGRVNTEAFF
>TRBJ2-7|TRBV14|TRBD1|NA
TGTGCCAGCAGCCTCGTCGACAGGGGGCACGGGCAGTACTTC
CASSLVDRGHGQYF
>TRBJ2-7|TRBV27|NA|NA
TGTGCCAGCAGTACCCCCGGCCCGGGACGATTGGCCGAGCAGTACTTC
CASSTPGPGRLAEQYF
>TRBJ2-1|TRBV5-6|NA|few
TGTGCCAGCAGCTTGCTGGGACCCCTCCACAATGAGCAGTTCTTC
CASSLLGPLHNEQFF
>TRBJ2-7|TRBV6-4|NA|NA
TGTGCCAGCAGTGAGTTGAACGAGCAGTACTTC
CASSELNEQYF
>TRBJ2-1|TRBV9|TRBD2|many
TGTGCCAGCAGCGTAGAGGGAGTAGCGGGGCCCCATGAGCAGTTCTTC
CASSVEGVAGPHEQFF
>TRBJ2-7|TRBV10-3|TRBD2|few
TGTGCCATCAATCGACTAGCGGGAGTGGGTGAGCAGTACTTC
CAINRLAGVGEQYF
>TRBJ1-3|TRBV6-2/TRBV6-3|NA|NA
TGTGCCAGCAGCCGTGGATGGGACTCTGGAAACACCATATATTTT
CASSRGWDSGNTIYF
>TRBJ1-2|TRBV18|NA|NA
TGTGCCAGCTCCACCAGCACCTCCCTTTCCTATGGCTACACCTTC
CASSTSTSLSYGYTF